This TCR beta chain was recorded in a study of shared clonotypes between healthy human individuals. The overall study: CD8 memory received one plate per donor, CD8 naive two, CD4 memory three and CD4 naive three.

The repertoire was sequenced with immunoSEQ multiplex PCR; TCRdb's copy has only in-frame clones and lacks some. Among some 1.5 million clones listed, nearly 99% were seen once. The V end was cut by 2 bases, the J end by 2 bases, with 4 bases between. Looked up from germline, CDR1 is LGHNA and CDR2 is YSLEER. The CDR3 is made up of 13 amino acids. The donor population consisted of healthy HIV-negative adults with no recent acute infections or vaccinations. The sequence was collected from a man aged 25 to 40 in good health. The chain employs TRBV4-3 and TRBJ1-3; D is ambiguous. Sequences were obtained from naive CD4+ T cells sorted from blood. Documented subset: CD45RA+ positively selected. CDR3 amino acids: CASSQSPGNTIYF. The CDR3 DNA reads TGCGCCAGCAGCCAATCTCCTGGAAACACCATATATTTT.